A selection of T cell receptor beta chains follows, all from one sample in a study of T-cell reconstitution after alpha-beta-depleted transplantation in children. One entry per CDR3 protein results from TCRdb running MiXCR on the PCR reads. This sample yields about 210,000 distinct CDR3 sequences, of which approximately 15% are seen a single time; about two fifths belongs to the top ten. The sequencing here drew on PBMCs, mostly from graft donor cells, taken 360 days after TCRalphabeta/CD19-depleted stem cell transplant. Source of these receptors: a male patient aged 2-15 years who had a stem cell transplant for acute lymphoblastic leukemia, so the T cells may come from the graft donor. CDR3s include the opening cysteine and the closing phenylalanine or tryptophan. The D gene is left open where the match is weak. Expanded clones are given a class, and other clones once, few, many or no size at all.

D gene,V gene,J gene,clone size,CDR3 protein,CDR3 DNA
NA,TRBV20-1,TRBJ2-2,NA,CSARVGPISAGELFF,TGCAGTGCTAGAGTAGGGCCTATTTCGGCCGGGGAGCTGTTTTTT
TRBD2,TRBV5-1,TRBJ2-7,many,CASSLGGTSGRGMQYF,TGCGCCAGCAGCTTGGGAGGGACTAGCGGGAGAGGGATGCAGTACTTC
TRBD1,TRBV29-1,TRBJ2-1,few,CSVQDRVYNEQFF,TGCAGCGTTCAAGACAGGGTTTACAATGAGCAGTTCTTC
TRBD1,TRBV29-1,TRBJ1-2,NA,CSGGPQGARVLGPGYTF,TGCAGCGGAGGACCACAGGGGGCGAGGGTCCTAGGTCCTGGCTACACCTTC
NA,TRBV14,TRBJ2-7,NA,CASSQDSDPYEQYF,TGTGCCAGCAGCCAAGATTCTGATCCCTACGAGCAGTACTTC
NA,TRBV4-3,TRBJ2-3,few,CASSQDGGLGGSSTDTQYF,TGCGCCAGCAGCCAAGATGGGGGGCTCGGCGGGAGTAGCACAGATACGCAGTATTTT
NA,TRBV7-7,TRBJ2-3,NA,CASSLGASSTDTQYF,TGTGCCAGCAGCTTAGGTGCATCTAGCACAGATACGCAGTATTTT
TRBD1,TRBV5-1,TRBJ2-1,NA,CASSLWGQGHDNEQFF,TGCGCCAGCAGCTTGTGGGGACAGGGACATGACAATGAGCAGTTCTTC
NA,TRBV20-1,TRBJ1-2,few,CSARDKRQTNYGYTF,TGCAGTGCTAGAGATAAACGGCAAACTAACTATGGCTACACCTTC
NA,TRBV29-1,TRBJ2-4,NA,CSVEMTEAKNIQYF,TGCAGCGTTGAGATGACAGAAGCCAAAAACATTCAGTACTTC
NA,TRBV10-3,TRBJ2-1,few,CAISPTGGPNIEQFF,TGTGCCATCAGTCCGACAGGTGGGCCTAACATTGAGCAGTTCTTC
TRBD1,TRBV12-3/TRBV12-4,TRBJ2-2,many,CASRDRNTGELFF,TGTGCCAGTCGGGACAGGAACACCGGGGAGCTGTTTTTT
NA,TRBV11-2,TRBJ1-3,few,CASSLEGRNTIYF,TGTGCCAGCAGCTTAGAGGGGAGAAACACCATATATTTT
NA,TRBV7-2,TRBJ1-1,many,CASSLSGTEAFF,TGTGCCAGCAGCTTATCAGGGACTGAAGCTTTCTTT
NA,TRBV18,TRBJ2-5,few,CASSPSRGQETQYF,TGTGCCAGCTCACCCTCCAGAGGCCAAGAGACCCAGTACTTC
NA,TRBV27,TRBJ1-5,NA,CASSRDHQPQHF,TGTGCCAGCAGTAGAGATCATCAGCCCCAGCATTTT
NA,TRBV27,TRBJ2-6,NA,CASSSRLSGANVLTF,TGTGCCAGCAGTTCCCGATTATCAGGGGCCAACGTCCTGACTTTC
NA,TRBV4-3,TRBJ2-7,NA,CASSQSRINSYEQYF,TGCGCCAGCAGCCAATCGAGGATAAATTCCTACGAGCAGTACTTC
NA,TRBV10-1,TRBJ2-6,NA,CASSDGSGANVLTF,TGCGCCAGCAGTGACGGCTCTGGGGCCAACGTCCTGACTTTC
NA,TRBV12-3/TRBV12-4,TRBJ1-1,many,CASSPRLPYTEAFF,TGTGCCAGCAGTCCTCGCTTACCTTACACTGAAGCTTTCTTT
NA,TRBV28,TRBJ2-1,few,CASSPTGPPFSYNEQFF,TGTGCCAGCAGCCCAACGGGACCCCCGTTCTCATACAATGAGCAGTTCTTC
NA,TRBV24-1,TRBJ2-7,NA,CATSYPGAYEQYF,TGTGCCACCAGTTACCCAGGGGCCTACGAGCAGTACTTC
TRBD1,TRBV7-2,TRBJ2-1,NA,CASSLAGTGGNEQFF,TGTGCCAGCAGCTTAGCCGGGACAGGGGGTAATGAGCAGTTCTTC
TRBD2,TRBV7-2,TRBJ2-2,NA,CASNPTSGANTGELFF,TGTGCCAGCAACCCAACTAGCGGGGCTAACACCGGGGAGCTGTTTTTT
NA,TRBV10-2,TRBJ2-5,many,CASSESSRLETQYF,TGCGCCAGCAGTGAGTCGAGTAGACTAGAGACCCAGTACTTC
NA,TRBV7-2,TRBJ1-2,NA,CASADAGVGYTF,TGTGCCAGCGCGGACGCAGGGGTCGGCTACACCTTC
TRBD2,TRBV5-1,TRBJ2-1,few,CASSEGSGRANEQFF,TGCGCCAGCTCTGAGGGTAGCGGGAGGGCCAATGAGCAGTTCTTC
NA,TRBV7-9,TRBJ2-3,few,CASSSISPDTQYF,TGTGCCAGCAGCTCCATTTCTCCAGATACGCAGTATTTT
NA,TRBV12-3/TRBV12-4,TRBJ1-4,NA,CASSSRAATNEKLFF,TGTGCCAGCAGTTCAAGGGCGGCAACTAATGAAAAACTGTTTTTT
NA,TRBV21-1,TRBJ2-7,NA,CASSRWDSLASRGEQYF,TGTGCCAGCAGCAGATGGGACAGCCTAGCTTCCCGGGGCGAGCAGTACTTC
NA,TRBV12-3/TRBV12-4,TRBJ2-3,few,CASRIGGDTQYF,TGTGCCAGCAGGATAGGGGGGGATACGCAGTATTTT
NA,TRBV20-1,TRBJ2-1,few,CSATLGYEQFF,TGCAGTGCTACATTAGGGTATGAGCAGTTCTTC
TRBD1,TRBV20-1,TRBJ2-2,NA,CSARDGRTGGRGELFF,TGCAGTGCTAGAGATGGAAGGACAGGGGGCCGTGGGGAGCTGTTTTTT
TRBD2,TRBV7-9,TRBJ2-7,NA,CASSWMRGGPGEQYF,TGTGCCAGCAGTTGGATGCGGGGGGGACCTGGTGAGCAGTACTTC
TRBD1,TRBV20-1,TRBJ1-1,few,CSARDYEGGPEAFF,TGCAGTGCTAGAGACTACGAAGGGGGCCCTGAAGCTTTCTTT
NA,TRBV29-1,TRBJ2-1,NA,CSSKGEVQFF,TGCAGCTCGAAGGGGGAGGTTCAGTTCTTC
NA,TRBV7-8,TRBJ2-1,many,CASSSDSVGEQFF,TGTGCCAGCAGCTCGGACTCAGTCGGTGAGCAGTTCTTC
NA,TRBV3-1,TRBJ2-5,NA,CASSQGAGETQYF,TGTGCCAGCAGCCAGGGGGCAGGAGAGACCCAGTACTTC
TRBD1,TRBV7-9,TRBJ2-3,few,CASSLKGAGTDTQYF,TGTGCCAGCAGCTTAAAGGGGGCTGGCACAGATACGCAGTATTTT
NA,TRBV6-5,TRBJ2-6,NA,CASSLRPPGANVLTF,TGTGCCAGCAGTCTACGCCCCCCTGGGGCCAACGTCCTGACTTTC
TRBD2,TRBV18,TRBJ2-7,few,CASSTRLAGGTYEQYF,TGTGCCAGCTCAACACGTCTAGCGGGAGGAACCTACGAGCAGTACTTC
NA,TRBV12-3/TRBV12-4,TRBJ2-7,few,CASRPSSTYEQYF,TGTGCCAGCAGACCGTCGAGCACCTACGAGCAGTACTTC
TRBD1,TRBV5-1,TRBJ2-1,many,CASSFNRDSGRDEQFF,TGCGCCAGCAGCTTTAACCGGGACAGCGGCAGGGATGAGCAGTTCTTC
NA,TRBV18,TRBJ2-5,few,CASSRMTTPQETQYF,TGTGCCAGCTCACGCATGACAACACCCCAAGAGACCCAGTACTTC
NA,TRBV12-5,TRBJ2-1,few,CASGSSTVEQFF,TGTGCTAGTGGTTCGTCGACAGTTGAGCAGTTCTTC
TRBD2,TRBV4-2,TRBJ2-3,NA,CASSQGGLAGLDTQYF,TGTGCCAGCAGCCAAGGAGGACTAGCGGGACTAGATACGCAGTATTTT
NA,TRBV4-3,TRBJ2-1,few,CASSQYLAIYNEQFF,TGCGCCAGCAGCCAGTACCTAGCGATTTACAATGAGCAGTTCTTC
NA,TRBV28,TRBJ2-2,many,CASSTGELFF,TGTGCCAGCAGTACCGGGGAGCTGTTTTTT